Presented here are 18 T cell receptor beta chains from one specimen sequenced in a study of patients and donors after allogeneic stem cell transplantation. Each CDR3 protein is one row after TCRdb ran MiXCR on the RT-PCR reads. The profile covers some 880,000 distinct CDR3 sequences, with 15% to 20% appearing a single time and around 5.5% taken by the ten largest. Sequenced sample: blood, either unsorted or a sorted T cell fraction (not recorded which). The source is a human donor who was either an allogeneic HSCT recipient or a stem cell or donor lymphocyte infusion donor (not recorded which). It is not recorded whose cells these are; they may come from a transplant donor.

This clonotype was counted between two and nine times. V usage is TRBV12-3 or TRBV12-4 and J usage is TRBJ1-1; D not certain. The ends were cut back, 4 bases at V and 0 bases at J, with 12 bases in the middle. This CDR3 is built from 15 residues. The CDR3 loop is CASSYASGMNTEAFF. DNA for the CDR3: TGTGCCAGCAGTTACGCGAGTGGCATGAACACTGAAGCTTTCTTT.

V gene TRBV9 combines with J gene TRBJ2-1; TRBD2 matches at 14 bases. CDR3 length equals 15 residues. Germline V lookup: CDR1 SGDLS, CDR2 YYNGEE. V shed 2 bases, J shed 7 bases, and the junction held 2 bases outside the gene matches. CDR3 DNA: TGTGCCAGCAGCGTGACTAGCGGGGGGGCGAATGAGCAGTTCTTC. Protein: CASSVTSGGANEQFF.

This clonotype was seen many times. This chain joins TRBV29-1 and TRBJ2-5; TRBD2 aligns across 11 bases. CDR3 size: 13 residues. From germline, CDR1 is SQVTM and CDR2 ANQGSEA. The ends lost 6 bases at V and 5 bases at J; junction bases unmatched: 5. CDR3 amino acids: CSVSGLAEETQYF. In DNA, the CDR3 is TGCAGCGTCTCGGGACTAGCGGAGGAGACCCAGTACTTC.

This clonotype was picked up a small number of times. V gene TRBV6-5 combines with J gene TRBJ2-2, with D perhaps TRBD2 (6 bases). V was shortened by 1 base and J by 5 bases, with 14 bases between the two germline ends. In germline, CDR1 is MNHEY, CDR2 SVGAGI. This CDR3 spans 16 amino acids. CDR3 nucleotide sequence: TGTGCCAGCAGTTACTACGCCCCCCGGGGGACCGGGGAGCTGTTTTTT. This sequence encodes CASSYYAPRGTGELFF.

V is TRBV5-1 and J is TRBJ2-3; D possibly corresponds to TRBD2 (5 bases). Germline V CDR1 and CDR2: SGHRS, YFSETQ. The CDR3 covers 17 residues. The V end was cut by 4 bases, the J end by 4 bases, with 22 bases between. The CDR3 bases are TGCGCCAGCAGCGTCTCTGCGGGCGGAAAAATGGCAGATACGCAGTATTTT. It is translated as CASSVSAGGKMADTQYF.

The V call is TRBV11-1, the J call TRBJ2-2; D unresolved. The CDR3 is made up of 21 amino acids. Trimming removed 2 bases at V and 0 bases at J, with 25 bases between. Germline V lookup: CDR1 SGHAT, CDR2 FQDESV (reference sequence). CDR3 region: CASSLSSFKERVHTNTGELFF. The DNA of the CDR3 is TGTGCCAGCAGCTTATCGTCTTTTAAAGAGCGAGTGCATACGAACACCGGGGAGCTGTTTTTT.

The V gene is TRBV18, the J gene TRBJ2-3, with a possible D match to TRBD2 (5 bases). The CDR3 contains 16 residues. CDR1 is KGHSH, CDR2 LQKENI, per germline. V shed 3 bases and J shed 6 bases, with 19 bases lying between them. In nucleotides, the CDR3 is TGTGCCAGCTCACCGCCTACGGGGTCCTCCCAGGATACGCAGTATTTT. Protein product: CASSPPTGSSQDTQYF.

The rearrangement joins TRBV7-9 to TRBJ1-1, with a tentative D call TRBD1 (6 bases). The CDR3 sequence is 15 residues long. Trimming took 2 bases from V and 5 from J, leaving 15 bases between them. Germline V gene data show CDR1 as SEHNR and CDR2 as FQNEAQ (reference sequence). The CDR3, as DNA: TGTGCCAGCAGCTTAATAGGGGGACGTCGGACTGAAGCTTTCTTT. Amino acid sequence: CASSLIGGRRTEAFF.

The gene calls are TRBV11-2 and TRBJ2-5; a weak D match, TRBD2 (6 bases). This CDR3 has 14 residues. Germline lookup yields CDR1 SGHAT and CDR2 FQNNGV. The V end lost 6 bases, the J end lost 6 bases, and 17 bases lay between the germline ends. The CDR3 DNA reads as TGTGCCAGCAGTTTGGGGAGGCCGGGAAAGACCCAGTACTTC. The encoded protein is CASSLGRPGKTQYF.

The V call is TRBV12-3 or TRBV12-4, the J call TRBJ2-1; D gene uncertain. The CDR3 extends over 14 amino acids. The V gene lost 8 bases and the J gene lost 6 bases, with 17 bases spanning the gap. Here the CDR3 reads CASLKIGSLNEQFF. DNA of the CDR3: TGTGCCAGCCTGAAAATAGGATCTCTCAATGAGCAGTTCTTC.

The V call is TRBV9, the J call TRBJ1-3; 8 bases align to TRBD1. Looked up from germline, CDR1 is SGDLS and CDR2 is YYNGEE. The CDR3 is 16 residues long. The ends lost 3 bases at V and 3 bases at J; junction bases unmatched: 8. CDR3 amino acids: CASSAGQERFGNTIYF. The DNA for the CDR3 is TGTGCCAGCAGCGCGGGACAGGAAAGGTTTGGAAACACCATATATTTT.

The rearrangement uses TRBV21-1 and TRBJ2-7. TRBV21-1 corresponds to a pseudogene. The CDR3 has 11 residues. CDR3 DNA: TGTGCCAGCCGGCCAGCCTACGAGCAGTACTTC. This encodes CASRPAYEQYF.

The chain carries TRBV28 and TRBJ1-5; weak D call: TRBD1 (6 bases). This CDR3 spans 15 amino acids. The V gene lost 7 bases and the J gene lost 7 bases, with 20 bases spanning the gap. Germline V gene lookup returns CDR1 MDHEN and CDR2 SYDVKM. The CDR3 DNA sequence: TGTGCCAGCAAAGGTAGAGGGGGGGGCGGACAGCCCCAGCATTTT. This sequence encodes CASKGRGGGGQPQHF.

This chain uses TRBV7-8 with TRBJ2-7; maybe TRBD1 (5 bases). Trimming stripped 5 bases from V and 4 bases from J, with 12 bases between. CDR1 and CDR2 (germline): SGHVS, FQNEAQ. This CDR3 is built from 13 residues. CDR3 amino acids: CASSAIQGYEQYF. CDR3 coding DNA: TGTGCCAGCAGCGCGATCCAGGGTTACGAGCAGTACTTC.

This clonotype came up a few times. The J gene is TRBJ1-1, the V gene TRBV12-3 or TRBV12-4; D perhaps matches TRBD1 (5 bases). V lost 10 bases and J lost 4, with 22 bases in between. CDR3 length equals 15 residues. The CDR3 here is CATDRAGSRGTEAFF. In DNA form, the CDR3 reads TGTGCCACCGATCGGGCAGGGAGTCGGGGCACTGAAGCTTTCTTT.

The chain is built from TRBV13 and TRBJ1-2, with 7 nucleotides matching TRBD1. This CDR3 contains 14 residues. CDR1 PRHDT and CDR2 FYEKMQ come from the germline V gene (reference sequence). V trimming: 3 bases; J trimming: 6 bases; junction bases outside the gene matches: 7. CDR3 bases: TGTGCCAGCAGCTTGGCCGACAGGGTGAATGGCTACACCTTC. Its protein product is CASSLADRVNGYTF.

This clonotype came up a few times. The chain employs TRBV12-3 or TRBV12-4 and TRBJ2-6; D gene ambiguous. Trimming stripped 2 bases from V and 7 bases from J, with 15 bases between. This CDR3 has 16 amino acids. The CDR3 nucleotides read TGTGCCAGCAGTTTACCCTCCGTTTCACCCGCCAACGTCCTGACTTTC. Amino acids: CASSLPSVSPANVLTF.

The chain carries TRBV27 and TRBJ2-5; 10 bases match TRBD2. V dropped 5 bases and J dropped 2; count of bases not matched to a gene: 2. The germline V gene encodes CDR1 MNHEY and CDR2 SMNVEV (reference sequence). CDR3 length equals 14 residues. In nucleotides, the CDR3 is TGTGCCAGCAGTGGACTAGCGGTGCAAGAGACCCAGTACTTC. As protein: CASSGLAVQETQYF.